This T cell receptor (beta chain) was observed in a study of shared clonotypes between healthy human individuals. Study conclusions and caveats: Clonotypes which were not shared had lower generation probabilities than clonotypes that all four donors shared.

A note on this clone: Antigen specificity is unknown.

Memory CD4+ cells were the fraction left after CD45RA+ naive selection. This CDR3 region has 15 residues. V was clipped by 2 bases and J by 4 bases, with 14 bases between them. The V gene's germline CDR1 is MGHDK and CDR2 SYGVNS. Clones were read by immunoSEQ multiplex PCR, and TCRdb kept only the in-frame ones, dropping some. The data contain 2.5 million or so clones, approximately 92% of them singletons. Sequenced material: naive CD4+ T cells sorted from blood. Noted subset: CD45RA+ positively selected. The chain uses TRBV25-1 and TRBJ1-1; perhaps TRBD1 as D (6 bases). The source is a man between 18 and 29 years old in good health. CDR3 DNA sequence: TGTGCCAGCAGTGAAGGGGGGCGAGTGGGCACTGAAGCTTTCTTT. Its translation: CASSEGGRVGTEAFF.